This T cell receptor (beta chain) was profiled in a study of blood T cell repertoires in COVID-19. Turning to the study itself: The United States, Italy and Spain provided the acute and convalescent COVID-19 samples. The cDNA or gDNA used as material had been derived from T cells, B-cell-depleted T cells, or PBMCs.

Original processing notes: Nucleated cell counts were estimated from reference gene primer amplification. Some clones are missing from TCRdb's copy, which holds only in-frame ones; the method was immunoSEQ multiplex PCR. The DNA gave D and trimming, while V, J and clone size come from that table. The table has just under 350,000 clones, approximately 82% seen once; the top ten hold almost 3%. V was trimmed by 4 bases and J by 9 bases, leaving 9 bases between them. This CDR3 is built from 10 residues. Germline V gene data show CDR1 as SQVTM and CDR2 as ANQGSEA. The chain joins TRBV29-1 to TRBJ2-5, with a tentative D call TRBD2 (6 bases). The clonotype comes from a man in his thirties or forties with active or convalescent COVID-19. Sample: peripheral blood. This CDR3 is CSVGEEAQYF. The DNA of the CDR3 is TGCAGCGTTGGGGAGGAGGCCCAGTACTTC.